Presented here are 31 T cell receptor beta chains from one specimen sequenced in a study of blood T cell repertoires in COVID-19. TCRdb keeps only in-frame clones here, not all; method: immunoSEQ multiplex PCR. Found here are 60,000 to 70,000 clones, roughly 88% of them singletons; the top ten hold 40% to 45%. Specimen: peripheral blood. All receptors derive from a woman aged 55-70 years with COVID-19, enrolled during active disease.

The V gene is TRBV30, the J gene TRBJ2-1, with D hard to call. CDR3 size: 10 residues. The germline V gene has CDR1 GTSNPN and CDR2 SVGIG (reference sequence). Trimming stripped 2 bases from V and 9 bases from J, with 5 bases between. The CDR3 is CAWSSGEQFF. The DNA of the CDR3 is TGTGCCTGGAGTTCCGGTGAGCAGTTCTTC.

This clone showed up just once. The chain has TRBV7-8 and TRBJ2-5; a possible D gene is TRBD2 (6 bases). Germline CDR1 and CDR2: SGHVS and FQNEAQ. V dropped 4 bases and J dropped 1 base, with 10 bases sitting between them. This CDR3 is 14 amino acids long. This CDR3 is CASSSRELQETQYF. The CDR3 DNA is TGTGCCAGCAGCTCCCGGGAGCTCCAAGAGACCCAGTACTTC.

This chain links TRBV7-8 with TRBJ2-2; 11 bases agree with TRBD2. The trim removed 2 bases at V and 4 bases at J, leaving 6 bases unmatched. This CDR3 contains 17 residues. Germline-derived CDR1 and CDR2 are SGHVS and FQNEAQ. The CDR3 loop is CASSLTGTSGLTGELFF. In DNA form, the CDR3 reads TGTGCCAGCAGCTTAACCGGGACTAGCGGCCTCACCGGGGAGCTGTTTTTT.

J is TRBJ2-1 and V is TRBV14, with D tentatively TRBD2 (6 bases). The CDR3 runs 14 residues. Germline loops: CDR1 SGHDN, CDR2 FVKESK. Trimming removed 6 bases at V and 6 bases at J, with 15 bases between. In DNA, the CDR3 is TGTGCCAGCAGTCTGGGGAGGAGGATCAATGAGCAGTTCTTC. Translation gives CASSLGRRINEQFF.

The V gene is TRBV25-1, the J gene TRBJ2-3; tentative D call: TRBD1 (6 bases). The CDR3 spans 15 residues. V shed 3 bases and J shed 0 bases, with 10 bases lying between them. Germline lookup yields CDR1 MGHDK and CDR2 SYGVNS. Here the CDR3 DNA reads TGTGCCAGCAGTGATATCAGGGGCAGCACAGATACGCAGTATTTT. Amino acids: CASSDIRGSTDTQYF.

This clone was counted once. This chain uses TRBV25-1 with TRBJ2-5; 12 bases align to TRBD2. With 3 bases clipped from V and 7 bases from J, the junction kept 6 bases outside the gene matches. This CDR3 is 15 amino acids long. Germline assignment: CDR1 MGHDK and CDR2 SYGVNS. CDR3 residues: CASSELAGGPGTQYF. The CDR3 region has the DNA TGTGCCAGCAGTGAGCTAGCGGGAGGGCCTGGGACCCAGTACTTC.

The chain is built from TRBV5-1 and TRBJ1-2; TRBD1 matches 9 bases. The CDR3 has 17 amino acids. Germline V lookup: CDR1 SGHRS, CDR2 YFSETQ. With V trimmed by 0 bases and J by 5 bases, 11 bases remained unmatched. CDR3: CASSLEGTGNMGYGYTF. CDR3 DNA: TGCGCCAGCAGCTTGGAGGGGACAGGGAACATGGGATATGGCTACACCTTC. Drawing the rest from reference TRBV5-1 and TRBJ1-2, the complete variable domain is KAGVTQTPRYLIKTRGQQVTLSCSPISGHRSVSWYQQTPGQGLQFLFEYFSETQRNKGNFPGRFSGRQFSNSRSEMNVSTLELGDSALYLCASSLEGTGNMGYGYTFGSGTRLTVV.

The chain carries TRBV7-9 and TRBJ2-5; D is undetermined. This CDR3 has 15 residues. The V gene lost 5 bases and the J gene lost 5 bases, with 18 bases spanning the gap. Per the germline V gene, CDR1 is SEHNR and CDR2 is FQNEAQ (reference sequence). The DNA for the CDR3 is TGTGCCAGCAGCCCCCGTCTGGGCACCGCGGAGACCCAGTACTTC. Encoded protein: CASSPRLGTAETQYF.

The CDR3 DNA is TGTGCCAGCAGTGAAGCGCAGCGGGAGGGTGTGAATGAGCAGTTCTTC. This codes for CASSEAQREGVNEQFF. This chain uses TRBV2 with TRBJ2-1; 10 nucleotides agree with TRBD2. The CDR3 covers 16 residues. V shed 0 bases and J 7 bases; nucleotides not matched to a gene: 6. Germline CDR1 reads SNHLY; CDR2 reads FYNNEI.

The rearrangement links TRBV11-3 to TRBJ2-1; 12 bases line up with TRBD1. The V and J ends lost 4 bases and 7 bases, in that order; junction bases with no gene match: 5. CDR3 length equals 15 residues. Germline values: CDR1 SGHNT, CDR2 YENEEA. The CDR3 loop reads CASSSGQGAVNEQFF. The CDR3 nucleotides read TGTGCCAGCAGCTCGGGACAGGGGGCAGTGAATGAGCAGTTCTTC.

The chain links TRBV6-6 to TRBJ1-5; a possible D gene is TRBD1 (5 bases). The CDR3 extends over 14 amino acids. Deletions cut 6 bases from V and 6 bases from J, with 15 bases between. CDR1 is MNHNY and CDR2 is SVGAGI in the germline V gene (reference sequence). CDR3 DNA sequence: TGTGCCAGCAGGTCGCAGGGCAGGGCTCAGCCCCAGCATTTT. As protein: CASRSQGRAQPQHF.

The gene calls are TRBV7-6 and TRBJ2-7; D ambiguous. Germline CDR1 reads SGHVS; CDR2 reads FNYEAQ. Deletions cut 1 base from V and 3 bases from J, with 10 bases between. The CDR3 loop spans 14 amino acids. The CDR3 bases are TGTGCCAGCAGCTTAGGCGTCACCCACTACGAGCAGTACTTC. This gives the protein CASSLGVTHYEQYF.

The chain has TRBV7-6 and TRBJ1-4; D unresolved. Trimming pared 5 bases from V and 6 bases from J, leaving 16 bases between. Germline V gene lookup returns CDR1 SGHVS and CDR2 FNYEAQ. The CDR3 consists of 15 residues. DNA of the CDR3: TGTGCCAGCAGCCCTAGCCCCGGTCGAGATGAAAAACTGTTTTTT. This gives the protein CASSPSPGRDEKLFF.

CDR3 protein: CAWSDLTGVRYGYTF. The CDR3, as DNA: TGTGCCTGGAGTGACCTTACAGGGGTGAGGTATGGCTACACCTTC. The gene calls are TRBV30 and TRBJ1-2; TRBD1 aligns across 7 bases. Trimming took 1 base from V and 5 from J; bases not matched to a gene: 10. The CDR3 runs 15 residues. CDR1 is GTSNPN, CDR2 SVGIG, per germline (reference sequence).

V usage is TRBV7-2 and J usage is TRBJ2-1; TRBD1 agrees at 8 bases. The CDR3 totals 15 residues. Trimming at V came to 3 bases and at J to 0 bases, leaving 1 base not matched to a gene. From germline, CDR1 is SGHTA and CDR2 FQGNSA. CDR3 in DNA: TGTGCCAGCAGCTTGCAGGGGGCCTCCTACAATGAGCAGTTCTTC. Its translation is CASSLQGASYNEQFF.

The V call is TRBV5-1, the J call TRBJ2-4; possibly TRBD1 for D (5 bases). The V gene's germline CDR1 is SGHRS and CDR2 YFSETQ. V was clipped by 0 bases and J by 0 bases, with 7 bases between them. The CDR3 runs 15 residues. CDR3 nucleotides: TGCGCCAGCAGCTTGGCAGGGCTAGCCAAAAACATTCAGTACTTC. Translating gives CASSLAGLAKNIQYF.

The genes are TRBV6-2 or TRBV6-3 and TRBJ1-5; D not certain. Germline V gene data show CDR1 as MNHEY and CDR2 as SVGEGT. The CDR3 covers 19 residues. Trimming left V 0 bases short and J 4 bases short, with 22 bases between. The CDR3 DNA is TGTGCCAGCAGTTACTCGTTCGGCGTTATTGGCAGCGAGAATCAGCCCCAGCATTTT. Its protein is CASSYSFGVIGSENQPQHF.

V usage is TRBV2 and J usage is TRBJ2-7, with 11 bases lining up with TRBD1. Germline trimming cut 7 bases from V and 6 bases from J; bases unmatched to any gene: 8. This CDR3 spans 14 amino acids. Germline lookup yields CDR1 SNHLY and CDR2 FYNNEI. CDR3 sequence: CASTAGTGGGEQYF. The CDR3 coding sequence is TGTGCCAGCACCGCCGGGACAGGGGGTGGCGAGCAGTACTTC.

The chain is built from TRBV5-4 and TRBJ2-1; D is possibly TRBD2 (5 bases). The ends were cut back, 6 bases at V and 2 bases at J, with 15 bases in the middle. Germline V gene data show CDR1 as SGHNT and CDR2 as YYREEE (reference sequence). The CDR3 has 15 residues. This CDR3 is CASMERAVAYNEQFF. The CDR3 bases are TGTGCCAGCATGGAGAGGGCAGTCGCCTACAATGAGCAGTTCTTC.

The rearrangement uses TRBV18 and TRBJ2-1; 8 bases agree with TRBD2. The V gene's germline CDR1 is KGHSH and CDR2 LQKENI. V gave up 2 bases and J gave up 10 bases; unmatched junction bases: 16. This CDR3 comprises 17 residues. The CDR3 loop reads CASSPASGSAGGLEQFF. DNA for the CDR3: TGTGCCAGCTCACCAGCTAGCGGCTCTGCGGGGGGATTGGAGCAGTTCTTC.

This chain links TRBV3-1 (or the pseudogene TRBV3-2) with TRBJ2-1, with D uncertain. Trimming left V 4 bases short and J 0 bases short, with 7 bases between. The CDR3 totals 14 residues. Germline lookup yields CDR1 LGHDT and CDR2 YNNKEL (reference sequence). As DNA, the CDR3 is TGTGCCAGCAGCCCCGGGTACTCCTACAATGAGCAGTTCTTC. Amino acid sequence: CASSPGYSYNEQFF.

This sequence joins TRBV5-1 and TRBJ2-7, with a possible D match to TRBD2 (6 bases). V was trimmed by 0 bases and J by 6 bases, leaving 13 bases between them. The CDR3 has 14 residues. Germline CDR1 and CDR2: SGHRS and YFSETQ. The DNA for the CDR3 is TGCGCCAGCAGCTTGGGCGACCCGGGAGCCGAGCAGTACTTC. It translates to CASSLGDPGAEQYF. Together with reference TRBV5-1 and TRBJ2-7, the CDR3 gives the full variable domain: KAGVTQTPRYLIKTRGQQVTLSCSPISGHRSVSWYQQTPGQGLQFLFEYFSETQRNKGNFPGRFSGRQFSNSRSEMNVSTLELGDSALYLCASSLGDPGAEQYFGPGTRLTVT.

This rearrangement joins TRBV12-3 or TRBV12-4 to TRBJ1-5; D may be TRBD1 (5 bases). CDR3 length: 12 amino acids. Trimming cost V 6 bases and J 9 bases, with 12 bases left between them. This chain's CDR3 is CASSTGQGPQHF. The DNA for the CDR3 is TGTGCCAGCAGCACGGGCCAGGGGCCCCAGCATTTT.

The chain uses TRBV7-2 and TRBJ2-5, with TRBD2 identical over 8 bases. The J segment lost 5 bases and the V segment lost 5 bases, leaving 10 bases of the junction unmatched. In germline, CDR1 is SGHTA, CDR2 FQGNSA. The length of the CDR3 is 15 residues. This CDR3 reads CASSPLGLGTETQYF. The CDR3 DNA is TGTGCCAGCAGCCCGTTGGGACTAGGGACGGAGACCCAGTACTTC.

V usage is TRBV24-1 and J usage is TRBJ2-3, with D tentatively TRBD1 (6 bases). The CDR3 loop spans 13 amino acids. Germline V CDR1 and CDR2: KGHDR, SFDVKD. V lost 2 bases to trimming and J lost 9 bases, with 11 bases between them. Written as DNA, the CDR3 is TGTGCCACCAGTGATTCTCCGACAGGAACGCAGTATTTT. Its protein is CATSDSPTGTQYF.

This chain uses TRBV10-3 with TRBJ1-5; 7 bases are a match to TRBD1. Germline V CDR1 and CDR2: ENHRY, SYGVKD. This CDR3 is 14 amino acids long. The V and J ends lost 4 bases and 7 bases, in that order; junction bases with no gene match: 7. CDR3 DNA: TGTGCCATCAGTGCGGAAGGGGGCAGCCAGCCCCAGCATTTT. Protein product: CAISAEGGSQPQHF.

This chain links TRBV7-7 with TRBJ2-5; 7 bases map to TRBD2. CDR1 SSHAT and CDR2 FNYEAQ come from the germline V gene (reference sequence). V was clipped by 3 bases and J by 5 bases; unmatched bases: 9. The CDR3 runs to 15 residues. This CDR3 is CASSFRQSAGETQYF. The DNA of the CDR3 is TGTGCCAGCAGCTTCCGACAGTCAGCGGGGGAGACCCAGTACTTC. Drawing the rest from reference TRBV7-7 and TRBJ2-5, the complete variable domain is GAGVSQSPRYKVTKRGQDVTLRCDPISSHATLYWYQQALGQGPEFLTYFNYEAQPDKSGLPSDRFSAERPEGSISTLTIQRTEQRDSAMYRCASSFRQSAGETQYFGPGTRLLVL.

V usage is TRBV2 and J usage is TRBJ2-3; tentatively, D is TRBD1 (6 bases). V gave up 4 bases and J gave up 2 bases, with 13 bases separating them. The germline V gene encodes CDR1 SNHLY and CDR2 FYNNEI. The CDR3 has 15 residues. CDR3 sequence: CASSAQGPITDTQYF. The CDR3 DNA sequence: TGTGCCAGCAGTGCACAGGGACCCATCACAGATACGCAGTATTTT.

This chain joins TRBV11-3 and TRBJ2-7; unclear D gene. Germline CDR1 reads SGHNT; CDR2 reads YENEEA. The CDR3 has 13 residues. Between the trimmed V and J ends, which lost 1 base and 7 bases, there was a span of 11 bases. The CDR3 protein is CASSLGHTLEQYF. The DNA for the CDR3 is TGTGCCAGCAGCTTAGGACACACCCTGGAGCAGTACTTC.

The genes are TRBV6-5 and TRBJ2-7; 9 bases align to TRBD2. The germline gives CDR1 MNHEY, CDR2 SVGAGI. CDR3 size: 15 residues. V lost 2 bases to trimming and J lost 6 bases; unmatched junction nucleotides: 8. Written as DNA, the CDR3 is TGTGCCAGCAGTTACCTGGCGGGAGGGCCCTCCGAGCAGTACTTC. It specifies CASSYLAGGPSEQYF.

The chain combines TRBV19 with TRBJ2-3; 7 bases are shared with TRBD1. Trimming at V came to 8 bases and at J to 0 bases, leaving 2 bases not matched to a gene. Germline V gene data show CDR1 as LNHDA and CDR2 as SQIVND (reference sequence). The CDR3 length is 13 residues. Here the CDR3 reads CASSDRSTDTQYF. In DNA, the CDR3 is TGTGCCAGTTCGGACAGGAGCACAGATACGCAGTATTTT.